A single sample is the source of the 27 T cell receptor beta chains below, sequenced in a study of blood T cell repertoires in COVID-19. The table came from immunoSEQ multiplex PCR; TCRdb's copy has only in-frame clones and leaves some out. The table lists 240,000 or so clones, 75% to 90% of them singletons. The material sequenced was peripheral blood. These receptors all stem from a man aged 55 to 69 who had recovered from COVID-19.

V and J are TRBV3-1 (or the pseudogene TRBV3-2) and TRBJ2-2; TRBD1 matches 7 bases. CDR3 length: 15 amino acids. The trim removed 4 bases at V and 4 bases at J, leaving 6 bases unmatched. Per germline, CDR1 LGHDT and CDR2 YNNKEL (reference sequence). The chain's CDR3 is CASSLIGGGTGELFF. The CDR3 DNA reads as TGTGCCAGCAGCCTCATAGGGGGCGGCACCGGGGAGCTGTTTTTT.

The V and J genes are TRBV12-5 and TRBJ2-7, with TRBD1 matching over 8 bases. This CDR3 is built from 16 residues. Germline CDR1 is LGHNT and CDR2 is FRNRAP. V gave up 0 bases and J gave up 3 bases; unmatched junction bases: 7. For the CDR3, the DNA is TGTGCTAGTGGTTTGGTAGGGGGACAGGCATTCTACGAGCAGTACGTC. Its translation is CASGLVGGQAFYEQYV.

This clone has just one count. J is TRBJ1-6 and V is TRBV28, with unresolved D. Trimming pared 5 bases from V and 4 bases from J, leaving 9 bases between. Germline-derived CDR1 and CDR2 are MDHEN and SYDVKM. The CDR3 totals 14 residues. CDR3 region: CASSEQLYNSPLHF. The CDR3 bases are TGTGCCAGCAGTGAACAGCTTTATAATTCACCCCTCCACTTT.

J is TRBJ2-3 and V is TRBV9, with 7 bases that match TRBD1. V gave up 0 bases and J gave up 4 bases; unmatched junction bases: 5. The length of the CDR3 is 15 residues. Germline CDR1 reads SGDLS; CDR2 reads YYNGEE. This CDR3 reads CASSVAAGGADTQYF. The CDR3, as DNA: TGTGCCAGCAGCGTAGCGGCAGGGGGTGCAGATACGCAGTATTTT.

This rearrangement joins TRBV2 to TRBJ2-7; TRBD2 might be the D (6 bases). V lost 10 bases, J lost 3 bases, and 13 bases lay in between. This CDR3 spans 12 amino acids. CDR1 SNHLY and CDR2 FYNNEI come from the germline V gene. In DNA, the CDR3 is TGTGCCACCGGCCTGGAGGGCTACGAGCAGTACTTC. This gives the protein CATGLEGYEQYF.

The chain links TRBV2 to TRBJ1-1, with a possible D match to TRBD1 (5 bases). Trimming stripped 6 bases from V and 0 bases from J, with 11 bases between. CDR1 is SNHLY, CDR2 FYNNEI, per germline. The CDR3 extends over 14 amino acids. The chain's CDR3 is CASRATVMNTEAFF. DNA of the CDR3: TGTGCCAGCAGGGCGACAGTTATGAACACTGAAGCTTTCTTT. Together with reference TRBV2 and TRBJ1-1, the CDR3 gives the full variable domain: EPEVTQTPSHQVTQMGQEVILRCVPISNHLYFYWYRQILGQKVEFLVSFYNNEISEKSEIFDDQFSVERPDGSNFTLKIRSTKLEDSAMYFCASRATVMNTEAFFGQGTRLTVV.

The rearrangement uses TRBV6-5 and TRBJ2-5, with 11 bases lining up with TRBD2. V was pared by 8 bases and J by 2 bases, with 7 bases of the junction left unmatched. Germline V gene lookup returns CDR1 MNHEY and CDR2 SVGAGI. The CDR3 extends over 15 amino acids. The CDR3 protein is CASRRGTSGQETQYF. Here the CDR3 DNA reads TGTGCCAGCCGGAGGGGGACTAGCGGTCAAGAGACCCAGTACTTC.

J is TRBJ2-2 and V is TRBV2; a weak D match, TRBD1 (5 bases). V shed 6 bases and J shed 1 base, with 6 bases lying between them. The germline V gene encodes CDR1 SNHLY and CDR2 FYNNEI. The CDR3 has 13 amino acids. The CDR3 bases are TGTGCCAGCAGGACAGAGAACACCGGGGAGCTGTTTTTT. It encodes CASRTENTGELFF.

V is TRBV3-1 (or the pseudogene TRBV3-2) and J is TRBJ1-6, with 8 nucleotides matching TRBD1. The CDR3 consists of 16 residues. CDR1 and CDR2 (germline): LGHDT, YNNKEL (reference sequence). V dropped 2 bases and J dropped 7; count of bases not matched to a gene: 7. The DNA of the CDR3 is TGTGCCAGCAGCCAACTCGGGGCAGGGGGCAATTCACCCCTCCACTTT. It codes for CASSQLGAGGNSPLHF.

The V gene is TRBV2, the J gene TRBJ2-4; 7 nucleotides match TRBD2. CDR3 length: 15 residues. CDR1 and CDR2 (germline): SNHLY, FYNNEI. After removal of 6 bases from V and 6 bases from J, the junction contained 11 bases not matched to a gene. The CDR3 DNA follows: TGTGCCAGCAGGAGTCCGACGGGGAGGGGAAACATTCAGTACTTC. It encodes CASRSPTGRGNIQYF.

This chain uses TRBV7-9 with TRBJ2-1; TRBD2 agrees at 12 bases. This CDR3 comprises 16 residues. Germline V gene data show CDR1 as SEHNR and CDR2 as FQNEAQ (reference sequence). Trimming at V came to 3 bases and at J to 4 bases, leaving 4 bases not matched to a gene. CDR3: CASSFPSGGVYNEQFF. The CDR3 DNA sequence: TGTGCCAGCAGCTTCCCTAGCGGGGGGGTATACAATGAGCAGTTCTTC. Full variable domain (remainder filled in from reference TRBV7-9 and TRBJ2-1): DTGVSQNPRHKITKRGQNVTFRCDPISEHNRLYWYRQTLGQGPEFLTYFQNEAQLEKSRLLSDRFSAERPKGSFSTLEIQRTEQGDSAMYLCASSFPSGGVYNEQFFGPGTRLTVL.

The V call is TRBV5-6, the J call TRBJ2-7; D not resolved. The CDR3 runs to 14 residues. Trimming shortened V by 2 bases and J by 7 bases, and 16 bases separated the two germline ends. Germline V lookup: CDR1 SGHDT, CDR2 YYEEEE. The CDR3 is CASSFAVPQVEQYF. The CDR3, as DNA: TGTGCCAGCAGCTTCGCCGTCCCCCAGGTAGAGCAGTACTTC.

This chain links TRBV10-2 with TRBJ2-7; D not certain. The CDR3 loop spans 12 amino acids. The V and J ends lost 6 bases and 2 bases respectively, with 8 bases between them. Per the germline V gene, CDR1 is WSHSY and CDR2 is SAAADI. The CDR3 protein is CASSRIAYEQYF. The CDR3 DNA reads TGCGCCAGCAGCAGGATCGCCTACGAGCAGTACTTC.

The gene calls are TRBV7-9 and TRBJ1-1, with D perhaps matching TRBD1 (6 bases). This CDR3 is 14 amino acids long. In germline, CDR1 is SEHNR, CDR2 FQNEAQ (reference sequence). V lost 1 base to trimming and J lost 5 bases, with 11 bases between them. CDR3 DNA: TGTGCCAGCAGCTTAGGTGCAGGGGCAACTGAAGCTTTCTTT. Protein: CASSLGAGATEAFF. Variable domain in full (rest from reference TRBV7-9 and TRBJ1-1): DTGVSQNPRHKITKRGQNVTFRCDPISEHNRLYWYRQTLGQGPEFLTYFQNEAQLEKSRLLSDRFSAERPKGSFSTLEIQRTEQGDSAMYLCASSLGAGATEAFFGQGTRLTVV.

In its sample, this clone was seen once. This chain joins TRBV5-6 and TRBJ2-7; no reliable D call. The V and J ends lost 0 bases and 6 bases respectively, with 10 bases between them. Germline CDR1 is SGHDT and CDR2 is YYEEEE. This CDR3 comprises 13 residues. CDR3 in amino acids: CASSLAYHVEQYF. CDR3 bases: TGTGCCAGCAGCTTGGCCTATCACGTCGAGCAGTACTTC.

The chain links TRBV5-1 to TRBJ1-2; TRBD1 aligns across 7 bases. The V gene's germline CDR1 is SGHRS and CDR2 YFSETQ. This CDR3 has 14 residues. The V segment lost 4 bases and the J segment 4 bases; nucleotides outside the gene matches: 7. The CDR3 DNA is TGCGCCAGCAGCGGGGAACAGGGGCGCTATGGCTACACCTTC. Translation gives CASSGEQGRYGYTF.

This chain joins TRBV10-3 and TRBJ2-3, with D perhaps matching TRBD2 (5 bases). Germline loops: CDR1 ENHRY, CDR2 SYGVKD. V lost 7 bases, J lost 4 bases, and 18 bases lay in between. This CDR3 region has 15 residues. CDR3 amino acids: CAINPNGDFADTQYF. The CDR3 region has the DNA TGTGCCATCAATCCGAACGGGGATTTCGCAGATACGCAGTATTTT.

V gene TRBV27 combines with J gene TRBJ2-5; TRBD2 agrees at 12 bases. The germline gives CDR1 MNHEY, CDR2 SMNVEV (reference sequence). The CDR3 runs to 17 residues. V lost 6 bases and J lost 5; bases outside the gene matches: 13. DNA for the CDR3: TGTGCCAGCAGGGGCCTGGCTAGCGGGGGGGCGTCCGAGACCCAGTACTTC. Residues: CASRGLASGGASETQYF.

This rearrangement joins TRBV3-1 (or the pseudogene TRBV3-2) to TRBJ1-1, with D unclear. The CDR3 covers 13 residues. The germline CDR1 and CDR2 sequences are LGHDT and YNNKEL (reference sequence). V was pared by 5 bases and J by 3 bases, with 10 bases between. Here the CDR3 reads CASSGSRYTEAFF. The CDR3 DNA sequence: TGTGCCAGCAGCGGGAGTAGGTACACTGAAGCTTTCTTT.

The chain joins TRBV3-1 (or the pseudogene TRBV3-2) to TRBJ2-3; 8 nucleotides match TRBD2. Germline-derived CDR1 and CDR2 are LGHDT and YNNKEL (reference sequence). With 3 bases clipped from V and 5 bases from J, the junction kept 10 bases outside the gene matches. This CDR3 contains 16 residues. The CDR3 is CASSHPRGGREDTQYF. The CDR3 region has the DNA TGTGCCAGCAGCCACCCTCGGGGGGGGAGGGAAGATACGCAGTATTTT.

J is TRBJ2-3 and V is TRBV18, with TRBD2 identical over 11 bases. CDR3 length: 16 residues. The V gene end was trimmed by 4 bases and the J gene end by 4 bases; junction bases not matched to a gene: 7. In germline, CDR1 is KGHSH, CDR2 LQKENI. CDR3 residues: CASSQTTSGGADTQYF. The CDR3 coding sequence is TGTGCCAGCTCACAAACTACTAGCGGGGGTGCAGATACGCAGTATTTT.

This chain uses TRBV5-1 with TRBJ2-1, with 8 bases that match TRBD2. CDR1 is SGHRS and CDR2 is YFSETQ in the germline V gene. CDR3 length: 19 residues. V was clipped by 4 bases and J by 0 bases; unmatched bases: 15. In nucleotides, the CDR3 is TGCGCCAGCAGCCGGGGGTGGCGGGAGGAAAAAAGCTCCTACAATGAGCAGTTCTTC. Translated: CASSRGWREEKSSYNEQFF.

The J gene is TRBJ1-2, the V gene TRBV19; TRBD1 aligns across 7 bases. Losses at the gene ends were 7 bases for V and 6 bases for J; bases not matched to a gene: 8. The CDR3 sequence is 13 residues long. Germline CDR1 LNHDA, CDR2 SQIVND (reference sequence). The DNA of the CDR3 is TGTGCCAGTAAAGCCGACAGGGCGAATGGCTACACCTTC. Protein: CASKADRANGYTF.

This clone showed up just a few times. This rearrangement joins TRBV12-3 or TRBV12-4 to TRBJ2-7; possible D gene TRBD2, 7 bases. There are 13 residues in the CDR3. V lost 7 bases and J lost 0, with 10 bases in between. The CDR3 sequence: CASNGGHSYEQYF. The CDR3 DNA reads TGTGCCAGCAACGGGGGGCACTCCTACGAGCAGTACTTC.

The chain uses TRBV7-8 and TRBJ1-1; a weak D match, TRBD1 (5 bases). Between the trimmed V and J ends, which lost 3 bases and 0 bases, there was a span of 14 bases. Germline V gene sequence: CDR1 SGHVS, CDR2 FQNEAQ. The CDR3 contains 16 residues. This chain's CDR3 is CASSLVQGLMNTEAFF. The CDR3 coding sequence is TGTGCCAGCAGCTTGGTGCAGGGCCTAATGAACACTGAAGCTTTCTTT. Drawing the rest from reference TRBV7-8 and TRBJ1-1, the complete variable domain is GAGVSQSPRYKVAKRGQDVALRCDPISGHVSLFWYQQALGQGPEFLTYFQNEAQLDKSGLPSDRFFAERPEGSVSTLKIQRTQQEDSAVYLCASSLVQGLMNTEAFFGQGTRLTVV.

This sequence joins TRBV6-1 and TRBJ1-5, with 9 bases aligning to TRBD1. Unmatched junction bases numbered 4, after V lost 5 bases and J lost 5 bases. There are 14 residues in the CDR3. CDR1 is MNHNS and CDR2 is SASEGT in the germline V gene. CDR3 sequence reads: CASSPRDRDQPQHF. CDR3 bases: TGTGCCAGCAGTCCCCGGGACAGGGATCAGCCCCAGCATTTT.

The chain uses TRBV3-1 (or the pseudogene TRBV3-2) and TRBJ1-6; D unclear. The CDR3 length is 13 residues. Looked up from germline, CDR1 is LGHDT and CDR2 is YNNKEL (reference sequence). V was cut by 6 bases and J by 6 bases, with 9 bases left in between. Here the CDR3 reads CASRLGGNSPLHF. As DNA, the CDR3 is TGTGCCAGCAGGTTGGGAGGTAATTCACCCCTCCACTTT.